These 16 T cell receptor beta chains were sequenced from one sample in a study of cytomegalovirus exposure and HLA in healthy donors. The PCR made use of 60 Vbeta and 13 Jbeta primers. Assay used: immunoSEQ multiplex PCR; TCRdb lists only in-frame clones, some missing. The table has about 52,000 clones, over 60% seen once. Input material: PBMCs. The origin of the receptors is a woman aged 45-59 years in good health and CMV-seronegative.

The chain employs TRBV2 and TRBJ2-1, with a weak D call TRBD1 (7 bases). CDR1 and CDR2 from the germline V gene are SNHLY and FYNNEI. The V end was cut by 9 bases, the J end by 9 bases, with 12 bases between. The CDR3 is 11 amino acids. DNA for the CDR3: TGTGCCAGAGGAGGGGGCGGTGAGCAGTTCTTC. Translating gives CARGGGGEQFF.

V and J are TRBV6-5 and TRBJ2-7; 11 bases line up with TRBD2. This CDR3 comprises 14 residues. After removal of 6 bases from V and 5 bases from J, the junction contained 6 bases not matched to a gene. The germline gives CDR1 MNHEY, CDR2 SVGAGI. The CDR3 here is CASRRVLAGDEQYF. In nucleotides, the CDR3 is TGTGCCAGCAGAAGAGTACTAGCGGGGGACGAGCAGTACTTC.

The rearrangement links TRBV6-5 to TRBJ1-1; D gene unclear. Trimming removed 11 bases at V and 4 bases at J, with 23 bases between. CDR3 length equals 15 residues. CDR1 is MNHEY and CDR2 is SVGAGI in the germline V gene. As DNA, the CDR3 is TGTGCCTCGGCCCTCTGGGCTCGTAGTGGCACTGAAGCTTTCTTT. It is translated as CASALWARSGTEAFF.

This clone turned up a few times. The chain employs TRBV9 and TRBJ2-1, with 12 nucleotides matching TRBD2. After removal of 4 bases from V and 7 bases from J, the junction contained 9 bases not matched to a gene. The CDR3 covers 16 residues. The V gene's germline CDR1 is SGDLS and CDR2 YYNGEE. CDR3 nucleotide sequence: TGTGCCAGCAGCACAAAGACTAGCGGGAGATGGAATGAGCAGTTCTTC. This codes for CASSTKTSGRWNEQFF.

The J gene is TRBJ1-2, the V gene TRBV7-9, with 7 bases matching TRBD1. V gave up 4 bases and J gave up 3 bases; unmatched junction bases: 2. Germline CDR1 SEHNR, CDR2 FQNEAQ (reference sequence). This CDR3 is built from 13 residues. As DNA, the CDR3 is TGTGCCAGCAGCTCCACAGGGGACTATGGCTACACCTTC. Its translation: CASSSTGDYGYTF.

As DNA, the CDR3 is TGTGCCAGCAAACCCTCGAGCTCCTACAATGAGCAGTTCTTC. It specifies CASKPSSSYNEQFF. The chain links TRBV28 to TRBJ2-1; D gene unclear. The V end was cut by 7 bases, the J end by 0 bases, with 10 bases between. CDR3 size: 14 residues. Looked up from germline, CDR1 is MDHEN and CDR2 is SYDVKM.

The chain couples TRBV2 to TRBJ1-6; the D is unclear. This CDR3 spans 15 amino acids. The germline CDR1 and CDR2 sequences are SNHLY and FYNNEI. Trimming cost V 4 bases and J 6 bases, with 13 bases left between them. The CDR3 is CASSAEGVSNSPLHF. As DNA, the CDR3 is TGTGCCAGCAGTGCGGAGGGTGTGAGTAATTCACCCCTCCACTTT.

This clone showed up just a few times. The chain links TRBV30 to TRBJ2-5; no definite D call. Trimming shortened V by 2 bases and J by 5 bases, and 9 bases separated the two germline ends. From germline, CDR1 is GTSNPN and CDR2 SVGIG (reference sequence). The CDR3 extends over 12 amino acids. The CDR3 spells CAWSLRPETQYF. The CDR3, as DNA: TGTGCCTGGAGTCTGAGGCCGGAGACCCAGTACTTC.

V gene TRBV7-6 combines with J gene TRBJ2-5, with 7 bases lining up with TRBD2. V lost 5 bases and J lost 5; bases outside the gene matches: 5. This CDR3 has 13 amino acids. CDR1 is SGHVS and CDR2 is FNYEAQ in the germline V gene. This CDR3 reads CASSQTSRETQYF. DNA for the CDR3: TGTGCCAGCAGCCAGACTAGCAGGGAGACCCAGTACTTC.

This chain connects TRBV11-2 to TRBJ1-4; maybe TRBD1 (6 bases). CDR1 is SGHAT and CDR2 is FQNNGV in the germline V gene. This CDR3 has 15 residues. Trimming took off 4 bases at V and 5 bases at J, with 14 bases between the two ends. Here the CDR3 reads CASSYSPGDNEKLFF. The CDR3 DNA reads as TGTGCCAGCAGCTATAGCCCAGGGGACAATGAAAAACTGTTTTTT.

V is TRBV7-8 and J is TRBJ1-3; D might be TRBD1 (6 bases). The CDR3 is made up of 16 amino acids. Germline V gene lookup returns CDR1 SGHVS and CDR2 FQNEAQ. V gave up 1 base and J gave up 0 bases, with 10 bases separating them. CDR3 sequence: CASSLDRVISGNTIYF. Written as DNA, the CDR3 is TGTGCCAGCAGCTTAGACAGGGTTATCTCTGGAAACACCATATATTTT.

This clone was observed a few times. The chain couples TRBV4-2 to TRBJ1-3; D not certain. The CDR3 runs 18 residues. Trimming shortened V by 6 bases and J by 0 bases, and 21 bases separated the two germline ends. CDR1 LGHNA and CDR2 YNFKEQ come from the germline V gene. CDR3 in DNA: TGTGCCAGCAGGGACCATAGTGGCGGGGAAATCTCTGGAAACACCATATATTTT. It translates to CASRDHSGGEISGNTIYF.

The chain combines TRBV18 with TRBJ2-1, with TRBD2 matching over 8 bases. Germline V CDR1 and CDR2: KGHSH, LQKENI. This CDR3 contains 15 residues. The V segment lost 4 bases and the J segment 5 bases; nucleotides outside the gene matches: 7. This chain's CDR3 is CASSRVPAGDNEQFF. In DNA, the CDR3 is TGTGCCAGCTCACGAGTCCCAGCGGGGGACAATGAGCAGTTCTTC.

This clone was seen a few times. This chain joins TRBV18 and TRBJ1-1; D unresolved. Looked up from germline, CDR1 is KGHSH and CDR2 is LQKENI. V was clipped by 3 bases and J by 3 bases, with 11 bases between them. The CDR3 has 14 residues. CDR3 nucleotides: TGTGCCAGCTCACCGAGGAGTATCGACACTGAAGCTTTCTTT. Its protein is CASSPRSIDTEAFF.

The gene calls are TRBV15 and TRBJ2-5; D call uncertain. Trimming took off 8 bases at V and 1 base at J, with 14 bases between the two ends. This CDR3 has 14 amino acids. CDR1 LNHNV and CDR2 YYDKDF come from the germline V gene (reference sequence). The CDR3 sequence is CATSAGQVQETQYF. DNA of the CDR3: TGTGCCACCTCGGCTGGGCAGGTCCAAGAGACCCAGTACTTC.

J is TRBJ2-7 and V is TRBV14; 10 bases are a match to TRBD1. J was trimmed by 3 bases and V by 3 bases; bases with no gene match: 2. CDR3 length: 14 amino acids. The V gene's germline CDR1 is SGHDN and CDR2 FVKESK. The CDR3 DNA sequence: TGTGCCAGCAGCCAGGGACAGGGGTTCTACGAGCAGTACTTC. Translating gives CASSQGQGFYEQYF.